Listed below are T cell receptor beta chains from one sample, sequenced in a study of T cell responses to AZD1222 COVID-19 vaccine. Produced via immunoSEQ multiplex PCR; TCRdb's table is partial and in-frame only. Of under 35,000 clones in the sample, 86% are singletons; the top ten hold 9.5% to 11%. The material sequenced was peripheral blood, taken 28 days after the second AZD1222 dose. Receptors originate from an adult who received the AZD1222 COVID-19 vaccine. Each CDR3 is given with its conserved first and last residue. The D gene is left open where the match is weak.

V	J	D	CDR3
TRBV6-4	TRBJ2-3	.	CASSVMGGVGTDTQYF
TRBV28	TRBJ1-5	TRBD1	CASSPLGQPGNQPQHF
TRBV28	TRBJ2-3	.	CASSLGHLADTQYF
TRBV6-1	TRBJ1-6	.	CASTKARTDYNSPLHF
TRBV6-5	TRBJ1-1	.	CASSRGPGTEAFF
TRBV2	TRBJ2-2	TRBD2	CASSVLAGASGELFF
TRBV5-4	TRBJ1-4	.	CASSLDGGRDEKLFF
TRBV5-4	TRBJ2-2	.	CASSLEGIGELFF
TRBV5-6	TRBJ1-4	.	CASSLSRDKGEKLFF
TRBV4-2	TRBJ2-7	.	CASSQEEGESYEQYF
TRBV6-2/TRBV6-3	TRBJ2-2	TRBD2	CASSYVSGTSGGTGELFF
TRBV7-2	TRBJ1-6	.	CASSYAYNSPLHF
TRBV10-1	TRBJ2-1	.	CASSEVSYKQFF
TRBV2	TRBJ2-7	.	CACMWTPDPYEQYF
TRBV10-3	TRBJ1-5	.	CAIATGDSNQPQHF
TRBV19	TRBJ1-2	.	CASSPGALFGGHYGYTF
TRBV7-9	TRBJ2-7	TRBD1	CASSNRTGYSYEQYF
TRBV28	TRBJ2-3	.	CASMGPQATDTQYF
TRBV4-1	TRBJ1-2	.	CASSQDIRTVLNYGYTF
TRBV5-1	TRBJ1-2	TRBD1	CASSAGTGVYGYTF
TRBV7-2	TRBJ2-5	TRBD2	CASSWRGGAQETQYF
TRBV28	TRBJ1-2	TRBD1	CASSSGQANYGYTF
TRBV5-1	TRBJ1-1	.	CASSFKAATAVNTEAFF
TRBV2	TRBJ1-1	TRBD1	CASALTGRVTEAFF
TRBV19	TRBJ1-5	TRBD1	CASSSGGSGNQPQHF
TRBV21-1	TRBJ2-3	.	CASSNTTGATDTQYF
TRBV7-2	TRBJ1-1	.	CASSLTEPEAFF
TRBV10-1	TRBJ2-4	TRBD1	CASPTGLNIQYF
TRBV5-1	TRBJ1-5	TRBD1	CASSLGQGTQPQHF
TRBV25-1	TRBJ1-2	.	CASSERSSFYGYTF
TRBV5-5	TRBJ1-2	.	CASSLNYGYTF
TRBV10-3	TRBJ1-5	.	CAISESQNQPQHF
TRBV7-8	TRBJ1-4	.	CASSSGPNEKLFF
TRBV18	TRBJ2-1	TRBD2	CASSPSGTSQDEQFF
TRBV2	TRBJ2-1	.	CASSDPRRGTYNEQFF
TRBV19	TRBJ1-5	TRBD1	CASSKKQGPQPQHF
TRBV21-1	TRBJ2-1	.	CASSKGLGGGSYNEQFF
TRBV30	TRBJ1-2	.	CAWAHFLNYGYTF
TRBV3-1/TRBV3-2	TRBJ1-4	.	CASSQSYGRGRAATNEKLFF
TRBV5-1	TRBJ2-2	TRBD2	CASMGLAIAGELFF
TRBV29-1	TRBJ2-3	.	CSGSLPGADTQYF
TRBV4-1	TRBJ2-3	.	CASSQGISTDTQYF
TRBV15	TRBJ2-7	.	CATSREGGGRSYEQYF
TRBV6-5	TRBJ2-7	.	CASSKPNYEQYF
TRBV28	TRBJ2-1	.	CASSFTGSSYNEQFF
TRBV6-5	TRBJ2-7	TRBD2	CASSTLASGEYEQYF